Listed below are T cell receptor beta chains from one sample, sequenced in a study of CD4 and CD8 cells across lung adenocarcinoma regions. TCRdb reprocessed the PCR reads with MiXCR, giving one entry per CDR3 protein. The sample records over 10,000 distinct CDR3 sequences, 53% being singletons. The specimen sequenced was CD8+ T cells from the center of a lung tumor. These receptors all come from a female donor with lung adenocarcinoma. The CD4 and CD8 labels of this study may be unreliable. Each CDR3 is given with its conserved first and last residue. D genes are given only for firm matches. Expanded clones get a size class; other rows say once, few or many, or leave the size out.

clone_size	v_call	d_call	j_call	cdr3_aa	cdr3_nt
once	TRBV6-1	NA	TRBJ2-3	CASSRGIGGLNTQYF	TGTGCCAGCAGTCGGGGTATCGGGGGGCTAAATACGCAGTATTTT
NA	TRBV10-1	NA	TRBJ2-4	CASSEMRSGGFQYF	TGCGCCAGCAGTGAGATGCGGAGCGGAGGGTTTCAGTACTTC
NA	TRBV10-1	NA	TRBJ2-3	CASTDATDTQYF	TGCGCCAGCACGGACGCGACCGATACTCAGTATTTC
once	TRBV6-1	TRBD2	TRBJ2-3	CASSGLAGGDQDTQYF	TGTGCCAGCAGTGGTTTAGCGGGGGGGGACCAAGATACGCAATACTTT
once	TRBV25-1	NA	TRBJ2-3	CASSGAGGYKDTQYF	TGTGCCAGCAGTGGGGCAGGGGGGTACAAAGATACGCAGTATTTT
many	TRBV10-1	TRBD2	TRBJ2-3	CASSETLAGRTDTQYF	TGCGCCAGCAGTGAGACCCTAGCGGGGCGCACAGATACGCAGTATTTT
medium-sized	TRBV6-1	NA	TRBJ2-6	CASSKSSAGANVLTF	TGTGCCAGCAGTAAAAGTAGCGCTGGGGCCAACGTCCTGACTTTC
NA	TRBV6-5	NA	TRBJ2-5	CASSYLGQETQYF	TGTGCCAGCAGTTATCTGGGCCAAGAGACCCAGTACTTC
NA	TRBV6-1	NA	TRBJ2-5	CASSEVRREETQYF	TGTGCCAGCAGTGAGGTCCGCAGGGAAGAGACCCAGTACTTC
NA	TRBV28	NA	TRBJ1-2	CASSLSNYGYTF	TGTGCCAGCAGTTTATCTAACTATGGCTACACCTTC
medium-sized	TRBV6-5	TRBD1	TRBJ2-3	CASSSIIPTGMGTDTQYF	TGTGCCAGCAGTTCGATTATTCCGACAGGGATGGGCACAGATACGCAGTATTTT
NA	TRBV6-5	NA	TRBJ1-2	CASSYRASSSRYGYTF	TGTGCCAGCAGTTACAGGGCTTCCAGCAGCCGGTATGGCTACACCTTC
NA	TRBV6-1	TRBD2	TRBJ2-3	CASSPSGDPTTDTQYF	TGTGCCAGCAGTCCTAGCGGGGACCCTACCACAGATACGCAGTATTTC
NA	TRBV6-1	NA	TRBJ2-7	CASSEAPVVLPRREQYF	TGTGCCAGCAGTGAAGCCCCCGTGGTCCTCCCACGTCGGGAGCAGTACTTC
medium-sized	TRBV6-5	TRBD1	TRBJ2-2	CASSYPLGQGQTGELFF	TGTGCCAGCAGTTACCCACTGGGACAGGGGCAAACCGGGGAGCTGTTTTTT
NA	TRBV10-1	NA	TRBJ2-1	CASSVGVHNEQFF	TGCGCCAGCAGTGTGGGAGTTCACAATGAGCAGTTCTTC
NA	TRBV6-5	NA	TRBJ2-3	CASSLGVGTDTQYF	TGTGCCAGCAGTTTGGGCGTGGGCACAGATACGCAGTATTTT
NA	TRBV2	TRBD1	TRBJ2-1	CASCGTGLAYNEQFF	TGTGCCAGCTGTGGGACAGGGCTAGCCTACAATGAGCAGTTCTTC
NA	TRBV6-1	TRBD2	TRBJ2-3	CASSDSGGAKDMQYF	TGTGCCAGCAGTGATAGCGGGGGAGCCAAAGACATGCAGTATTTT
NA	TRBV27	NA	TRBJ1-1	CATLPRAVQIQGTEAFF	TGTGCCACCCTCCCTCGGGCGGTACAAATTCAAGGAACTGAAGCTTTCTTT
NA	TRBV6-1	NA	TRBJ2-3	CAGAGPRVTNTQYF	TGTGCCGGCGCGGGGCCTAGAGTTACAAATACTCAGTATTTT
NA	TRBV6-1	NA	TRBJ1-2	CASTPSPGTLEAGYTF	TGTGCCAGCACCCCCTCGCCGGGGACGCTCGAGGCTGGCTACACCTTC
few	TRBV10-2	TRBD2	TRBJ2-1	CASGLGSYNEQFF	TGCGCCAGCGGACTAGGTTCCTACAATGAGCAGTTCTTC
medium-sized	TRBV6-5	NA	TRBJ2-7	CASSYASGASSYEQYF	TGTGCCAGCAGCTATGCCTCGGGGGCCAGCTCCTACGAGCAGTACTTC
NA	TRBV7-2	NA	TRBJ1-2	CASSPDSNYGYTF	TGTGCCAGCAGCCCGGACAGTAACTATGGCTACACCTTC
NA	TRBV6-1	NA	TRBJ2-5	CASSEVSQETQYF	TGTGCCAGCAGTGAAGTTAGCCAAGAGACCCAGTACTTC
many	TRBV6-1	TRBD1	TRBJ2-1	CASSERQGAGSFF	TGTGCCAGCAGTGAGCGACAGGGGGCGGGAAGTTTCTTC
many	TRBV11-1	NA	TRBJ2-5	CASSLDRQETQYF	TGTGCCAGCAGCTTAGACCGCCAAGAGACCCAGTACTTC
NA	TRBV6-5	TRBD1	TRBJ2-1	CASSYYETGANPYEQFF	TGTGCCAGCAGTTATTATGAGACAGGGGCGAATCCCTACGAGCAGTTCTTC
many	TRBV11-2	NA	TRBJ2-2	CASSLGWSPNTGELFF	TGTGCCAGCAGCCTAGGGTGGTCCCCGAACACCGGGGAGCTGTTTTTT
NA	TRBV25-1	NA	TRBJ2-1	CASSSTEEWGNEQFF	TGTGCCAGCAGTTCAACTGAGGAATGGGGCAATGAGCAGTTCTTC
many	TRBV6-5	TRBD1	TRBJ1-2	CASSYSRDSLSDGYTF	TGTGCCAGCAGTTACTCGCGGGACAGTCTCTCGGATGGCTACACCTTC
few	TRBV6-1	NA	TRBJ1-1	CASSGDSRTEAFF	TGTGCCAGCAGTGGCGACAGTAGAACTGAAGCTTTCTTT
NA	TRBV27	NA	TRBJ1-1	CASSLGPNTEAFF	TGTGCCAGCAGTTTAGGTCCTAACACTGAAGCTTTCTTT
NA	TRBV6-1	NA	TRBJ2-5	CASSDGRDQGTQYF	TGTGCCAGCAGTGACGGCCGTGACCAAGGTACCCAGTACTTC
NA	TRBV7-6	TRBD1	TRBJ1-3	CASSSPQGVGNTIYF	TGTGCCAGCAGCTCCCCCCAGGGGGTCGGAAACACCATATATTTT
NA	TRBV10-2	TRBD2	TRBJ2-3	CASRPGLAGDTDTQYF	TGCGCCAGCAGACCGGGACTAGCGGGGGACACAGATACGCAGTATTTT
medium-sized	TRBV6-5	NA	TRBJ1-1	CASSPTQGRITEAFF	TGTGCCAGCAGTCCTACTCAGGGTAGGATAACTGAAGCTTTCTTT
medium-sized	TRBV4-1	NA	TRBJ2-5	CASSQDHPSFGTQYF	TGCGCCAGCAGCCAAGATCATCCTAGTTTTGGGACCCAGTACTTC
many	TRBV12-3/TRBV12-4	NA	TRBJ2-6	CASSLGDINVLTF	TGTGCCAGCAGTTTAGGGGACATCAACGTCCTGACTTTC
large	TRBV6-1	TRBD2	TRBJ2-5	CASSRSANPGLGVQETQYF	TGTGCCAGCAGTCGAAGTGCAAACCCGGGACTAGGAGTTCAAGAGACCCAGTACTTC
many	TRBV6-1	NA	TRBJ1-4	CASKPGFTLEKLFF	TGTGCCAGCAAACCGGGCTTTACCCTCGAAAAACTGTTTTTT
NA	TRBV6-5	TRBD1	TRBJ2-1	CASRNSGTVNEQFF	TGTGCCAGCAGAAACTCCGGGACAGTCAATGAGCAGTTCTTC
NA	TRBV6-1	NA	TRBJ2-3	CAGSLAGDTGAQYF	TGTGCCGGCAGTCTGGCTGGGGACACCGGGGCGCAGTATTTT
NA	TRBV6-1	NA	TRBJ2-4	CASSEGAGAKDTQYF	TGTGCCAGCAGTGAGGGGGCGGGGGCCAAAGACACGCAGTATTTC
NA	TRBV6-1	NA	TRBJ2-7	CASSGQSFEQYF	TGTGCCAGCAGTGGACAGAGTTTTGAGCAGTACTTC
NA	TRBV6-1	NA	TRBJ1-2	CASSEDPGMYKGSEYGYTF	TGTGCCAGCAGTGAAGATCCTGGGATGTATAAGGGGTCGGAGTATGGCTACACCTTC
NA	TRBV6-1	NA	TRBJ2-2	CASSEGLQDGVGTGALFF	TGTGCCAGCAGTGAAGGGCTACAGGATGGGGTGGGCACCGGGGCGCTGTTTTTT
NA	TRBV6-1	TRBD2	TRBJ2-1	CASLAPGGAYNEQFF	TGTGCCAGCCTGGCACCGGGAGGCGCCTACAATGAGCAGTTCTTC
NA	TRBV12-3/TRBV12-4	NA	TRBJ2-1	CASGSRDNEQFF	TGTGCCAGCGGGAGCAGGGACAATGAGCAGTTCTTC
few	TRBV6-1	TRBD1	TRBJ2-7	CASSALGQASYEQYF	TGTGCCAGCAGTGCCCTAGGACAGGCTTCCTACGAGCAGTACTTC
NA	TRBV7-2	NA	TRBJ2-1	CASSLGVGGLNEQFF	TGTGCCAGCAGCTTAGGGGTCGGGGGCCTCAATGAGCAGTTCTTC
NA	TRBV6-4	TRBD2	TRBJ2-3	CASSDSTSGGQDTQYF	TGTGCCAGCAGTGACTCGACTAGCGGGGGCCAAGATACGCAGTATTTT
NA	TRBV7-2	TRBD2	TRBJ2-7	CASSLDPFGGLSYEQYF	TGTGCCAGCAGCTTAGACCCGTTCGGGGGGTTATCCTACGAGCAGTACTTC